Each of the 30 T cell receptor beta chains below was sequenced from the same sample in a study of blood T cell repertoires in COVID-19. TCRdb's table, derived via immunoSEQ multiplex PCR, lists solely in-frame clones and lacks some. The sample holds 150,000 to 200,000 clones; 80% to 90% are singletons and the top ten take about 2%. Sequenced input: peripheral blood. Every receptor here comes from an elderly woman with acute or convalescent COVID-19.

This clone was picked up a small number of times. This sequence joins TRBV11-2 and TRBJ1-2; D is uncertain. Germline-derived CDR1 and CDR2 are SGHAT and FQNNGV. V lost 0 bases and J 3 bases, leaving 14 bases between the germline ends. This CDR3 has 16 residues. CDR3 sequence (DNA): TGTGCCAGCAGCTTAGATCCAAACAGCAATTACTATGGCTACACCTTC. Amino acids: CASSLDPNSNYYGYTF.

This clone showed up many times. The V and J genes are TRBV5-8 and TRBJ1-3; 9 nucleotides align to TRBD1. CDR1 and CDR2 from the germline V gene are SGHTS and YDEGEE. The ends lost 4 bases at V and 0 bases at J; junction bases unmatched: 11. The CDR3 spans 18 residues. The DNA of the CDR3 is TGTGCCAGCAGCCGGGTTTTACAGGGGGCCTACTCTGGAAACACCATATATTTT. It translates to CASSRVLQGAYSGNTIYF.

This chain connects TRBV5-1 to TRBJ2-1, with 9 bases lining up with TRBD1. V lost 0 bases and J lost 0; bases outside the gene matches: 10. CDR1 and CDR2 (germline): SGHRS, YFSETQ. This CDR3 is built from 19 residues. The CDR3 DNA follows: TGCGCCAGCAGCTTGGCAACAGGGGGCGGACATAGCTCCTACAATGAGCAGTTCTTC. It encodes CASSLATGGGHSSYNEQFF.

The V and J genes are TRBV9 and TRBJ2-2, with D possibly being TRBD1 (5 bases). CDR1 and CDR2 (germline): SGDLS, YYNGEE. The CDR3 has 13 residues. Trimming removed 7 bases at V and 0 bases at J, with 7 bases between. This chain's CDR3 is CASGHPNTGELFF. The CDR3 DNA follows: TGTGCCAGCGGACATCCGAACACCGGGGAGCTGTTTTTT. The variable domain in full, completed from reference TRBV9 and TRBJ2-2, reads DSGVTQTPKHLITATGQRVTLRCSPRSGDLSVYWYQQSLDQGLQFLIQYYNGEERAKGNILERFSAQQFPDLHSELNLSSLELGDSALYFCASGHPNTGELFFGEGSRLTVL.

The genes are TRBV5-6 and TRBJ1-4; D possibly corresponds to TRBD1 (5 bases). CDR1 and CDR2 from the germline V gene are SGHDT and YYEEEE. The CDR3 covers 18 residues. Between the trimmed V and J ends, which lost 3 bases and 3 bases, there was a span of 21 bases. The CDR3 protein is CASSSIRRLPGANEKLFF. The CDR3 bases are TGTGCCAGCAGCTCCATCCGGCGGTTACCGGGGGCTAATGAAAAACTGTTTTTT.

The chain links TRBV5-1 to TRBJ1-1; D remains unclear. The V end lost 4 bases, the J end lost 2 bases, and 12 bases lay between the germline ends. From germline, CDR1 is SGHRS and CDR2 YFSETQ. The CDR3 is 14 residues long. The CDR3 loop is CASSLIQSNTEAFF. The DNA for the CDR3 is TGCGCCAGCAGCCTAATACAGAGTAACACTGAAGCTTTCTTT.

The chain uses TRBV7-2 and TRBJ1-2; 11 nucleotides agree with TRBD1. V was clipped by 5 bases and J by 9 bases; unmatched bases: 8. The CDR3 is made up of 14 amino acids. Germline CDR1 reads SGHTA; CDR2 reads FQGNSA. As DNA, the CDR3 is TGTGCCAGCAGCACTCGGACAGGGGGCGCGAGCTACACCTTC. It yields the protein CASSTRTGGASYTF.

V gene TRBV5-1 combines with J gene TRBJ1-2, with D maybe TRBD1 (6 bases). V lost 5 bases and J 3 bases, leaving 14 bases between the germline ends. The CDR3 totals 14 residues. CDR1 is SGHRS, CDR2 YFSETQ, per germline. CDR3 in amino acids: CASSPQGVYYGYTF. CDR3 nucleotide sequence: TGCGCCAGCAGTCCACAGGGAGTATACTATGGCTACACCTTC.

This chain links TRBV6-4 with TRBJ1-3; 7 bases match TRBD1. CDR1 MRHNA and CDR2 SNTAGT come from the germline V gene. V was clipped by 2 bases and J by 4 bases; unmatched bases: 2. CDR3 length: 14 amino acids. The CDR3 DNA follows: TGTGCCAGCAGTGACAGGGGGCTAGGAAACACCATATATTTT. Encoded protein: CASSDRGLGNTIYF.

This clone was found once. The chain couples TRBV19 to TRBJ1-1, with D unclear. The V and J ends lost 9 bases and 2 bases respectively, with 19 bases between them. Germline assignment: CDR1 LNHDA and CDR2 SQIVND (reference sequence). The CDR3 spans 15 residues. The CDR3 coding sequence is TGTGCCAGCCGAGGGTTGCTCGAAGGCAACACTGAAGCTTTCTTT. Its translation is CASRGLLEGNTEAFF.

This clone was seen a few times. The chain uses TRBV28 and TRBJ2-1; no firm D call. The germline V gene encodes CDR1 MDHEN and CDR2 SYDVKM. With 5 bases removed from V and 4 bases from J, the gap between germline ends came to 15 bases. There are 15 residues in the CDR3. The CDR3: CASSTQTKPYNEQFF. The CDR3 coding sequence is TGTGCCAGCAGTACACAGACCAAACCTTACAATGAGCAGTTCTTC.

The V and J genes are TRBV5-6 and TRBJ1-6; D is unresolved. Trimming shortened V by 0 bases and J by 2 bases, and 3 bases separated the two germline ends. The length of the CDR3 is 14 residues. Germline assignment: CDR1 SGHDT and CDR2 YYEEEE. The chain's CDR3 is CASSLVAYNSPLHF. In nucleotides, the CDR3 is TGTGCCAGCAGCTTGGTCGCCTATAATTCACCCCTCCACTTT.

CDR3 residues: CASSPSVGTNEKLFF. CDR3 coding DNA: TGTGCCAGCAGCCCTAGCGTGGGAACTAATGAAAAACTGTTTTTT. The chain is built from TRBV7-2 and TRBJ1-4; no firm D call. The CDR3 loop spans 15 amino acids. Per the germline V gene, CDR1 is SGHTA and CDR2 is FQGNSA. V lost 5 bases and J lost 1, with 11 bases in between.

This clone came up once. CDR3 residues: CAWSVSPGQGGGYTF. CDR3 DNA sequence: TGTGCCTGGAGTGTTTCACCGGGACAGGGGGGCGGCTACACCTTC. The rearrangement uses TRBV30 and TRBJ1-2; 11 positions match TRBD1. The CDR3 sequence is 15 residues long. The germline V gene has CDR1 GTSNPN and CDR2 SVGIG (reference sequence). After removal of 0 bases from V and 8 bases from J, the junction contained 8 bases not matched to a gene.

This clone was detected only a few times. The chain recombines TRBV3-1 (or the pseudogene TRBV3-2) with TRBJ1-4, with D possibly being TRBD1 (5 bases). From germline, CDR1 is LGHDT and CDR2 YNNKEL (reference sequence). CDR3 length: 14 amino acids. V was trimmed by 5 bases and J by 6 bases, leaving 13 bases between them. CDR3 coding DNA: TGTGCCAGCAGCTTATTGCGGGGGGATGAAAAACTGTTTTTT. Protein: CASSLLRGDEKLFF.

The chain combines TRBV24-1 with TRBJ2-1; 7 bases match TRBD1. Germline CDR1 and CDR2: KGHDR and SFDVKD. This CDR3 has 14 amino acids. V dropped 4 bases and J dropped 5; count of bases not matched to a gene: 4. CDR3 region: CATSDPGQDNEQFF. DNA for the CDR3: TGTGCCACCAGTGACCCCGGACAGGACAATGAGCAGTTCTTC.

The CDR3 loop reads CASSQDLGSTGELFF. The CDR3 nucleotides are TGCGCCAGCAGCCAAGACCTCGGTAGCACCGGGGAGCTGTTTTTT. The chain combines TRBV4-3 with TRBJ2-2; no definite D call. The germline V gene encodes CDR1 LGHNA and CDR2 YSLEER. The CDR3 has 15 residues. Trimming left V 0 bases short and J 4 bases short, with 9 bases between.

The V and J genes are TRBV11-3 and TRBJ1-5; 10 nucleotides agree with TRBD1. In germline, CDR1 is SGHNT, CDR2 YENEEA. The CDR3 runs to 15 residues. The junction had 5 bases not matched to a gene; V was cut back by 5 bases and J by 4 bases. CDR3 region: CASSRDRGLNQPQHF. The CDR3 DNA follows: TGTGCCAGCAGCCGGGACAGGGGCTTGAATCAGCCCCAGCATTTT.

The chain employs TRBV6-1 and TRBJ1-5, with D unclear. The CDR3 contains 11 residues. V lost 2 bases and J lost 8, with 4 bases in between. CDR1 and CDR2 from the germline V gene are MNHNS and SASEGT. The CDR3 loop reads CASSESEPQHF. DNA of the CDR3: TGTGCCAGCAGTGAATCAGAGCCCCAGCATTTT.

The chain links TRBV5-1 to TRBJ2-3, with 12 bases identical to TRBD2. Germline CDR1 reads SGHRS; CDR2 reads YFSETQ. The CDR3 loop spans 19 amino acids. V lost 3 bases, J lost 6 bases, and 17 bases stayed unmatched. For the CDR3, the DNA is TGCGCCAGCAGCTATTCCGGGACTAGCGGGTTACCTGGGGTGGATACGCAGTATTTT. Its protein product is CASSYSGTSGLPGVDTQYF.

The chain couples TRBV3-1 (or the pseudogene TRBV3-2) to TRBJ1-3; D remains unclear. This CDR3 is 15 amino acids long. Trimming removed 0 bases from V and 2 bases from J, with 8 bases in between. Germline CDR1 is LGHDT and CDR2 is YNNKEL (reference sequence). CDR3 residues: CASSQDLVPGNTIYF. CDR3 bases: TGTGCCAGCAGCCAAGATCTAGTCCCTGGAAACACCATATATTTT.

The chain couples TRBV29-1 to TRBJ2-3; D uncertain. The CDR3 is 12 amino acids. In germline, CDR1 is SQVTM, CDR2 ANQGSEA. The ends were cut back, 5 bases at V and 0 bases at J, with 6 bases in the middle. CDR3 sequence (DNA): TGCAGCGTTATCCGGAGCACAGATACGCAGTATTTT. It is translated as CSVIRSTDTQYF.

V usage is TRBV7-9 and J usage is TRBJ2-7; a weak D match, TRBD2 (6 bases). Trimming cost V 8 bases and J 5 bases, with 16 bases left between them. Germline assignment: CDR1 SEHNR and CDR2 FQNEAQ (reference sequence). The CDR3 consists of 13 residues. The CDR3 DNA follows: TGTGCCAGCGGGTCCCCTAGCGTGAACGAGCAGTACTTC. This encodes CASGSPSVNEQYF.

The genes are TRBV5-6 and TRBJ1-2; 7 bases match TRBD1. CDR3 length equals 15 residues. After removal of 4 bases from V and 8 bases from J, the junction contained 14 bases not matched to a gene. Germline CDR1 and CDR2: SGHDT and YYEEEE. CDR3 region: CASSRQGALVEGYTF. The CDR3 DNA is TGTGCCAGCAGCCGACAGGGCGCCTTGGTAGAGGGCTACACCTTC.

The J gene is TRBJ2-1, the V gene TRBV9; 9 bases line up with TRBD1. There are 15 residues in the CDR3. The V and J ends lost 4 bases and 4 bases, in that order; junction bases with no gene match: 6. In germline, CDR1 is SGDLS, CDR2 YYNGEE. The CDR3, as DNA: TGTGCCAGCAGCCCACGGGACAGGGCATACAATGAGCAGTTCTTC. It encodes CASSPRDRAYNEQFF.

The chain's CDR3 is CASSPTEDPSTDTQYF. The CDR3 DNA reads TGTGCCAGCTCACCAACGGAGGATCCTAGCACAGATACGCAGTATTTT. This sequence joins TRBV18 and TRBJ2-3; D is perhaps TRBD2 (5 bases). Per the germline V gene, CDR1 is KGHSH and CDR2 is LQKENI. The V gene lost 2 bases and the J gene lost 0 bases, with 12 bases spanning the gap. This CDR3 has 16 amino acids. The variable domain in full, with the rest retrieved from reference TRBV18 and TRBJ2-3, is NAGVMQNPRHLVRRRGQEARLRCSPMKGHSHVYWYRQLPEEGLKFMVYLQKENIIDESGMPKERFSAEFPKEGPSILRIQQVVRGDSAAYFCASSPTEDPSTDTQYFGPGTRLTVL.

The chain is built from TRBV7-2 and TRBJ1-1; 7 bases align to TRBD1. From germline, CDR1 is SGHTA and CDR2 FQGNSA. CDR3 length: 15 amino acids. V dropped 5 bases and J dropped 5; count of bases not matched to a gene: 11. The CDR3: CASSTPGGGPTEAFF. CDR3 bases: TGTGCCAGCAGCACCCCTGGAGGGGGCCCGACTGAAGCTTTCTTT.

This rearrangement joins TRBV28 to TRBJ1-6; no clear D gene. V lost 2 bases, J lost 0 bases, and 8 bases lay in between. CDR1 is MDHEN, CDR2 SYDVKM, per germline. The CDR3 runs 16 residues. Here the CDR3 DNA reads TGTGCCAGCAGTTTACCCCGGAGCTCCTATAATTCACCCCTCCACTTT. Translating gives CASSLPRSSYNSPLHF. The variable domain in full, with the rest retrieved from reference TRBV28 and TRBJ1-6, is DVKVTQSSRYLVKRTGEKVFLECVQDMDHENMFWYRQDPGLGLRLIYFSYDVKMKEKGDIPEGYSVSREKKERFSLILESASTNQTSMYLCASSLPRSSYNSPLHFGNGTRLTVT.

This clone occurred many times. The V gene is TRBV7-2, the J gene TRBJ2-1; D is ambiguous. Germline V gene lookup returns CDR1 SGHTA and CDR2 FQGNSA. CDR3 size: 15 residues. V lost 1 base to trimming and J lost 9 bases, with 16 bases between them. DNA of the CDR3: TGTGCCAGCAGCTTAGGTAGTTTTGCGGTCGGTGAGCAGTTCTTC. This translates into CASSLGSFAVGEQFF. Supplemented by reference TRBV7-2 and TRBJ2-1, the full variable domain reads GAGVSQSPSNKVTEKGKDVELRCDPISGHTALYWYRQSLGQGLEFLIYFQGNSAPDKSGLPSDRFSAERTGGSVSTLTIQRTQQEDSAVYLCASSLGSFAVGEQFFGPGTRLTVL.

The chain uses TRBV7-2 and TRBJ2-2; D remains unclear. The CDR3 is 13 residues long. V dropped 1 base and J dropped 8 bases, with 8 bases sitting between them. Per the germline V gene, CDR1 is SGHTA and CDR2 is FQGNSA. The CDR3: CASSLVAAGELFF. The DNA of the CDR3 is TGTGCCAGCAGCTTAGTAGCTGCGGGGGAGCTGTTTTTT.